This is a list of T cell receptor beta chains from one sample in a study of blood T cell repertoires in COVID-19. The repertoire was sequenced with immunoSEQ multiplex PCR; TCRdb's copy has only in-frame clones and lacks some. The sample consists of 200,000 to 250,000 clones, approximately 80% of them appearing once. The sequenced sample was PBMCs or T cells enriched from blood (not recorded which). The receptors were gathered from a man aged 30 to 45 with acute COVID-19. Each CDR3 is given with its conserved first and last residue. The D gene is left open where the match is weak. Expanded clones are given a class, and other clones once, few, many or no size at all.

D gene: TRBD2; clone size: few; V gene: TRBV6-4; J gene: TRBJ2-5; CDR3 protein: CASSDKAGGQETQYF; CDR3 DNA: TGTGCCAGCAGTGACAAAGCGGGGGGGCAAGAGACCCAGTACTTC
D gene: NA; clone size: many; V gene: TRBV9; J gene: TRBJ2-2; CDR3 protein: CASSVMWTETGELFF; CDR3 DNA: TGTGCCAGCAGCGTAATGTGGACAGAAACCGGGGAGCTGTTTTTT
D gene: TRBD2; clone size: NA; V gene: TRBV2; J gene: TRBJ2-1; CDR3 protein: CASSVGSGGQFF; CDR3 DNA: TGTGCCAGCAGTGTTGGAAGCGGGGGACAGTTCTTC
D gene: TRBD1; clone size: NA; V gene: TRBV5-6; J gene: TRBJ1-1; CDR3 protein: CATHRGYGNTEAFF; CDR3 DNA: TGTGCCACCCACAGGGGATACGGGAACACTGAAGCTTTCTTT
D gene: TRBD1; clone size: NA; V gene: TRBV9; J gene: TRBJ2-5; CDR3 protein: CASSVVGTGGETQYF; CDR3 DNA: TGTGCCAGCAGCGTAGTAGGGACAGGGGGCGAGACCCAGTACTTC
D gene: NA; clone size: NA; V gene: TRBV7-2; J gene: TRBJ1-2; CDR3 protein: CASSSSGGEYGYTF; CDR3 DNA: TGTGCCAGCAGCTCAAGTGGGGGCGAATATGGCTACACCTTC
D gene: TRBD1; clone size: NA; V gene: TRBV9; J gene: TRBJ1-2; CDR3 protein: CASSPQGQGGYGYTF; CDR3 DNA: TGTGCCAGCAGCCCTCAGGGACAGGGCGGCTATGGCTACACCTTC
D gene: NA; clone size: once; V gene: TRBV18; J gene: TRBJ2-7; CDR3 protein: CASSPRENEQYF; CDR3 DNA: TGTGCCAGCTCTCCAAGGGAGAACGAGCAGTACTTC
D gene: TRBD1; clone size: NA; V gene: TRBV7-9; J gene: TRBJ1-2; CDR3 protein: CASSPGQGAGYTF; CDR3 DNA: TGTGCCAGCAGCCCTGGACAGGGTGCTGGCTACACCTTC
D gene: TRBD1; clone size: NA; V gene: TRBV19; J gene: TRBJ1-5; CDR3 protein: CASSRQGDQPQHF; CDR3 DNA: TGTGCCAGTAGTAGACAGGGCGATCAGCCCCAGCATTTT
D gene: TRBD1; clone size: NA; V gene: TRBV5-4; J gene: TRBJ2-7; CDR3 protein: CASSLAVGQGAYEQYF; CDR3 DNA: TGTGCCAGCAGCTTGGCTGTCGGTCAGGGGGCCTACGAGCAGTACTTC
D gene: NA; clone size: NA; V gene: TRBV6-5; J gene: TRBJ2-7; CDR3 protein: CASGPSYEQYF; CDR3 DNA: TGTGCCAGCGGGCCAAGCTACGAGCAGTACTTC
D gene: NA; clone size: NA; V gene: TRBV12-1; J gene: TRBJ2-2; CDR3 protein: CASSPRLAGGPGELFF; CDR3 DNA: TGTGCCAGCAGCCCGAGACTAGCGGGGGGGCCCGGAGAGCTGTTTTTT
D gene: TRBD1; clone size: NA; V gene: TRBV5-1; J gene: TRBJ2-1; CDR3 protein: CASSFFGTGGHNEQFF; CDR3 DNA: TGCGCCAGCAGCTTCTTTGGGACAGGGGGCCACAATGAGCAGTTCTTC
D gene: NA; clone size: NA; V gene: TRBV19; J gene: TRBJ2-2; CDR3 protein: CASSLDFNTGELFF; CDR3 DNA: TGTGCCAGTAGTTTGGACTTTAACACCGGGGAGCTGTTTTTT
D gene: NA; clone size: NA; V gene: TRBV7-2; J gene: TRBJ2-3; CDR3 protein: CASSLRTDTQYF; CDR3 DNA: TGTGCCAGCAGCTTGCGGACAGATACGCAGTATTTT
D gene: TRBD2; clone size: few; V gene: TRBV7-2; J gene: TRBJ2-1; CDR3 protein: CASSSHGLATNEQFF; CDR3 DNA: TGTGCCAGCAGCTCACACGGACTAGCGACAAATGAGCAGTTCTTC
D gene: NA; clone size: NA; V gene: TRBV18; J gene: TRBJ1-1; CDR3 protein: CASSPSGDTEAFF; CDR3 DNA: TGTGCCAGCTCACCAAGTGGAGACACTGAAGCTTTCTTT
D gene: TRBD2; clone size: NA; V gene: TRBV10-3; J gene: TRBJ2-3; CDR3 protein: CAISDGGGTDTQYF; CDR3 DNA: TGTGCCATCAGTGATGGGGGGGGCACAGATACGCAGTATTTT
D gene: TRBD1; clone size: NA; V gene: TRBV5-4; J gene: TRBJ1-2; CDR3 protein: CASSLARDRSLYGYTF; CDR3 DNA: TGTGCCAGCAGCCTCGCCCGGGACAGGAGCCTCTATGGCTACACCTTC
D gene: NA; clone size: NA; V gene: TRBV15; J gene: TRBJ1-1; CDR3 protein: CATSNEGVTEAFF; CDR3 DNA: TGTGCCACCAGCAACGAGGGAGTAACTGAAGCTTTCTTT
D gene: TRBD1; clone size: once; V gene: TRBV28; J gene: TRBJ2-7; CDR3 protein: CASSLDRGEQYF; CDR3 DNA: TGTGCCAGCAGTTTAGACAGGGGCGAGCAGTACTTC
D gene: NA; clone size: NA; V gene: TRBV14; J gene: TRBJ2-1; CDR3 protein: CASSQQTTSSSYNEQFF; CDR3 DNA: TGTGCCAGCAGCCAACAGACTACCTCGAGCTCCTACAATGAGCAGTTCTTC
D gene: NA; clone size: NA; V gene: TRBV5-1; J gene: TRBJ1-4; CDR3 protein: CASSRSGHLDGEKLFF; CDR3 DNA: TGCGCCAGCAGCCGCTCGGGACACTTAGACGGTGAAAAACTGTTTTTT
D gene: TRBD1; clone size: once; V gene: TRBV18; J gene: TRBJ1-1; CDR3 protein: CASSRNRGSEAFF; CDR3 DNA: TGTGCCAGCTCCCGCAACAGGGGCTCTGAAGCTTTCTTT
D gene: TRBD1; clone size: NA; V gene: TRBV6-2/TRBV6-3; J gene: TRBJ2-7; CDR3 protein: CASSSPDRGRVYEQYF; CDR3 DNA: TGTGCCAGCAGTTCCCCAGACAGGGGGCGGGTCTACGAGCAGTACTTC
D gene: NA; clone size: NA; V gene: TRBV7-3; J gene: TRBJ2-2; CDR3 protein: CASSQGSSNTGELFF; CDR3 DNA: TGTGCCAGCAGCCAGGGGTCGTCGAACACCGGGGAGCTGTTTTTT
D gene: NA; clone size: few; V gene: TRBV3-1/TRBV3-2; J gene: TRBJ2-3; CDR3 protein: CASSQDPQQGPLNTQYF; CDR3 DNA: TGTGCCAGCAGCCAAGATCCTCAGCAGGGCCCCTTGAATACGCAGTATTTT
D gene: TRBD1; clone size: few; V gene: TRBV5-5; J gene: TRBJ1-3; CDR3 protein: CASSFQGAKGNTIYF; CDR3 DNA: TGTGCCAGCAGCTTTCAGGGGGCTAAGGGAAACACCATATATTTT
D gene: TRBD1; clone size: many; V gene: TRBV7-3; J gene: TRBJ1-2; CDR3 protein: CASSLNAGQGVGYTF; CDR3 DNA: TGTGCCAGCAGCTTGAATGCGGGACAGGGGGTCGGCTACACCTTC
D gene: NA; clone size: NA; V gene: TRBV12-3/TRBV12-4; J gene: TRBJ2-3; CDR3 protein: CASSFLPEDTQYF; CDR3 DNA: TGTGCCAGCAGTTTCTTGCCGGAGGATACGCAGTATTTT
D gene: NA; clone size: NA; V gene: TRBV5-4; J gene: TRBJ2-1; CDR3 protein: CASRSGGMGISYNEQFF; CDR3 DNA: TGTGCCAGCAGGTCTGGGGGGATGGGAATCTCCTACAATGAGCAGTTCTTC
D gene: TRBD2; clone size: NA; V gene: TRBV19; J gene: TRBJ2-2; CDR3 protein: CASSDLLREGTPGELFF; CDR3 DNA: TGTGCCAGTAGTGACCTCCTACGGGAGGGGACCCCCGGGGAGCTGTTTTTT
D gene: NA; clone size: NA; V gene: TRBV9; J gene: TRBJ2-7; CDR3 protein: CASSGLTYEQYF; CDR3 DNA: TGTGCCAGCAGCGGACTGACCTACGAGCAGTACTTC
D gene: TRBD2; clone size: NA; V gene: TRBV2; J gene: TRBJ2-3; CDR3 protein: CASSSGGLDTQYF; CDR3 DNA: TGTGCCAGCAGTAGCGGGGGGCTTGATACGCAGTATTTT
D gene: NA; clone size: NA; V gene: TRBV5-1; J gene: TRBJ1-3; CDR3 protein: CASSSSQGGNTIYF; CDR3 DNA: TGCGCCAGCAGCTCCTCGCAGGGGGGAAACACCATATATTTT
D gene: TRBD1; clone size: NA; V gene: TRBV29-1; J gene: TRBJ1-1; CDR3 protein: CSVSPGQGNTEAFF; CDR3 DNA: TGCAGCGTAAGTCCGGGACAGGGAAACACTGAAGCTTTCTTT
D gene: TRBD2; clone size: few; V gene: TRBV7-9; J gene: TRBJ2-1; CDR3 protein: CASSLSPSGPYNEQFF; CDR3 DNA: TGTGCCAGCAGCCTAAGTCCTAGCGGCCCCTACAATGAGCAGTTCTTC
D gene: NA; clone size: few; V gene: TRBV10-3; J gene: TRBJ2-3; CDR3 protein: CAISPGYTDTQYF; CDR3 DNA: TGTGCCATCAGCCCAGGTTACACAGATACGCAGTATTTT
D gene: TRBD2; clone size: NA; V gene: TRBV19; J gene: TRBJ2-1; CDR3 protein: CASSIFRLAGGNEQFF; CDR3 DNA: TGTGCCAGTAGTATCTTTAGACTAGCGGGGGGCAATGAGCAGTTCTTC
D gene: TRBD1; clone size: NA; V gene: TRBV2; J gene: TRBJ1-6; CDR3 protein: CASTGTANSPLHF; CDR3 DNA: TGTGCCAGCACTGGGACAGCAAATTCACCCCTCCACTTT
D gene: NA; clone size: NA; V gene: TRBV21-1; J gene: TRBJ1-1; CDR3 protein: CASSLRGRENTEAFF; CDR3 DNA: TGTGCCAGCAGCCTCAGGGGCAGAGAGAACACTGAAGCTTTCTTT
D gene: TRBD1; clone size: NA; V gene: TRBV7-2; J gene: TRBJ2-7; CDR3 protein: CASSSGQGSYEQYF; CDR3 DNA: TGTGCCAGCAGCTCCGGACAGGGGAGCTACGAGCAGTACTTC
D gene: TRBD2; clone size: NA; V gene: TRBV10-1; J gene: TRBJ2-3; CDR3 protein: CASSESFGGGGTDTQYF; CDR3 DNA: TGCGCCAGCAGTGAGTCCTTTGGCGGGGGGGGCACAGATACGCAGTATTTT
D gene: NA; clone size: NA; V gene: TRBV18; J gene: TRBJ2-5; CDR3 protein: CASSPEGETQYF; CDR3 DNA: TGTGCCAGCTCACCTGAGGGAGAGACCCAGTACTTC
D gene: NA; clone size: NA; V gene: TRBV7-2; J gene: TRBJ1-3; CDR3 protein: CASSPTRGISGNTIYF; CDR3 DNA: TGTGCCAGCAGCCCCACCCGGGGGATATCCGGAAACACCATATATTTT
D gene: NA; clone size: NA; V gene: TRBV10-3; J gene: TRBJ1-1; CDR3 protein: CAISEGGNTEAFF; CDR3 DNA: TGTGCCATCAGTGAGGGCGGGAACACTGAAGCTTTCTTT
D gene: TRBD2; clone size: NA; V gene: TRBV7-2; J gene: TRBJ2-3; CDR3 protein: CASSLASGGSTDTQYF; CDR3 DNA: TGTGCCAGCAGCTTAGCTAGCGGGGGGAGCACAGATACGCAGTATTTT
D gene: NA; clone size: NA; V gene: TRBV5-4; J gene: TRBJ1-2; CDR3 protein: CASSWEDYGYTF; CDR3 DNA: TGTGCCAGCAGCTGGGAGGACTATGGCTACACCTTC
D gene: NA; clone size: NA; V gene: TRBV7-7; J gene: TRBJ2-1; CDR3 protein: CASSKLGLDNEQFF; CDR3 DNA: TGTGCCAGCAGCAAATTGGGACTTGACAATGAGCAGTTCTTC
D gene: NA; clone size: NA; V gene: TRBV30; J gene: TRBJ1-5; CDR3 protein: CAWSVTGNQPQHF; CDR3 DNA: TGTGCCTGGAGTGTAACAGGCAATCAGCCCCAGCATTTT
D gene: TRBD1; clone size: NA; V gene: TRBV19; J gene: TRBJ1-1; CDR3 protein: CASSWRTGVNTEAFF; CDR3 DNA: TGTGCCAGTAGTTGGAGGACAGGGGTGAACACTGAAGCTTTCTTT
D gene: NA; clone size: NA; V gene: TRBV2; J gene: TRBJ1-2; CDR3 protein: CASSLDKPYGYTF; CDR3 DNA: TGTGCCAGCAGTTTAGACAAGCCCTATGGCTACACCTTC
D gene: NA; clone size: many; V gene: TRBV20-1; J gene: TRBJ1-2; CDR3 protein: CSASPGANYGYTF; CDR3 DNA: TGCAGTGCTAGTCCAGGGGCGAACTATGGCTACACCTTC
D gene: TRBD2; clone size: NA; V gene: TRBV5-4; J gene: TRBJ2-5; CDR3 protein: CASSPLRAGGQETQYF; CDR3 DNA: TGTGCCAGCAGCCCGCTGAGAGCGGGGGGCCAAGAGACCCAGTACTTC